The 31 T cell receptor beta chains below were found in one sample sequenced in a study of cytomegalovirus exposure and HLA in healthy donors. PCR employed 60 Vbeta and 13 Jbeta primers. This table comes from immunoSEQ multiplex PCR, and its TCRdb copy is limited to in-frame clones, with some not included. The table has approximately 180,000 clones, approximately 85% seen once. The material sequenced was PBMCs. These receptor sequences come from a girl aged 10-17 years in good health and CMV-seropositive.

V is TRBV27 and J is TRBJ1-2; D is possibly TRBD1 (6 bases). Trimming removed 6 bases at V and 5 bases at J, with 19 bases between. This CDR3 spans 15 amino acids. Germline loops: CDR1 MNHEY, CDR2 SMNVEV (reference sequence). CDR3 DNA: TGTGCCAGCAGCCTCCGACGGGGGGGGCTATATGGCTACACCTTC. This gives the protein CASSLRRGGLYGYTF.

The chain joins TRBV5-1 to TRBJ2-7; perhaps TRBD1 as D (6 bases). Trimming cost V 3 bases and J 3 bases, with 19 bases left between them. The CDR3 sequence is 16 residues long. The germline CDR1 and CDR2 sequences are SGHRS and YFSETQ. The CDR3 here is CASSSGQHLYGYEQYF. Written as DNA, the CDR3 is TGCGCCAGCAGCTCCGGACAGCACCTCTATGGCTACGAGCAGTACTTC. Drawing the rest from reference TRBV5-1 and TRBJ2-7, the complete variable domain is KAGVTQTPRYLIKTRGQQVTLSCSPISGHRSVSWYQQTPGQGLQFLFEYFSETQRNKGNFPGRFSGRQFSNSRSEMNVSTLELGDSALYLCASSSGQHLYGYEQYFGPGTRLTVT.

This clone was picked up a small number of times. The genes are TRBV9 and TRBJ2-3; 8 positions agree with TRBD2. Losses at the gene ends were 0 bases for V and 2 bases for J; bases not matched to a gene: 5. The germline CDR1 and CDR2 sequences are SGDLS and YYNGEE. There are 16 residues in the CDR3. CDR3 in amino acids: CASSVEAGEYTDTQYF. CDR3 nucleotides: TGTGCCAGCAGCGTAGAAGCGGGGGAATACACAGATACGCAGTATTTT.

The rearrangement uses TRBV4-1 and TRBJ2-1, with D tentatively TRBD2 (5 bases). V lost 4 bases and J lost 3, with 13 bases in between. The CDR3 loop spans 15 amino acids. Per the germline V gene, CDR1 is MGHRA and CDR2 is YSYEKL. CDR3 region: CASSLLGMNYNEQFF. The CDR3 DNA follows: TGCGCCAGCAGCCTCCTCGGGATGAACTACAATGAGCAGTTCTTC.

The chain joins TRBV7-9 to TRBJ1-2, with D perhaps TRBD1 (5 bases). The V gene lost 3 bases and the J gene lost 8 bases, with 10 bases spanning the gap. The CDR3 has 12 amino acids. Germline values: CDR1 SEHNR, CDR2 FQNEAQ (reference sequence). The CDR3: CASSFGASGYTF. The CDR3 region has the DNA TGTGCCAGCAGCTTTGGGGCGAGCGGCTACACCTTC.

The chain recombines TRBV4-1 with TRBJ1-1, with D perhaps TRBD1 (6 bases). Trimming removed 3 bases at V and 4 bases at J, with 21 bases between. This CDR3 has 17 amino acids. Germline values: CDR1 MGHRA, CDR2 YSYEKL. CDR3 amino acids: CASSHRRQALQVTEAFF. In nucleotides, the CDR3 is TGCGCCAGCAGCCACCGACGACAGGCCCTTCAGGTCACTGAAGCTTTCTTT.

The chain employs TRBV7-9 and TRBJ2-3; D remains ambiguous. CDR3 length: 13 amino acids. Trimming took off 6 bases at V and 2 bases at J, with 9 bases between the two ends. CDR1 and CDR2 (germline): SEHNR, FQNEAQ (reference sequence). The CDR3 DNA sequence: TGTGCCAGCAGGGCGGAGCCCACAGATACGCAGTATTTT. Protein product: CASRAEPTDTQYF.

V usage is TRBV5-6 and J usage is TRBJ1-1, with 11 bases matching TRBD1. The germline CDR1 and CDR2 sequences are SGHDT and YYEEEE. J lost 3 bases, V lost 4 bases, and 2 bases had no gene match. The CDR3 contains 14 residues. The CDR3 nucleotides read TGTGCCAGCAGCGGGGACAGGGGGGACACTGAAGCTTTCTTT. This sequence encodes CASSGDRGDTEAFF. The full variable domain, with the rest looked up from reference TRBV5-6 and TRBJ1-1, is DAGVTQSPTHLIKTRGQQVTLRCSPKSGHDTVSWYQQALGQGPQFIFQYYEEEERQRGNFPDRFSGHQFPNYSSELNVNALLLGDSALYLCASSGDRGDTEAFFGQGTRLTVV.

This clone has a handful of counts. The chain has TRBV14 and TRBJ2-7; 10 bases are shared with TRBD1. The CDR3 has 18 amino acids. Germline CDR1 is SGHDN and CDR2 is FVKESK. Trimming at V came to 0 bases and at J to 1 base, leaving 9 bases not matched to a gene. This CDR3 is CASSQDQGTGVGSYEQYF. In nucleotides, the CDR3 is TGTGCCAGCAGCCAAGATCAGGGGACAGGGGTTGGTTCCTACGAGCAGTACTTC.

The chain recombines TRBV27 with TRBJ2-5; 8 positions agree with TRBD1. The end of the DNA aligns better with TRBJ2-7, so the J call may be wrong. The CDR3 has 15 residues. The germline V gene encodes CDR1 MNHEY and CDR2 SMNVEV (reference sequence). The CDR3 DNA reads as TGTGCCAGCAGTCCCCGGACAGGGACCTACGGCGAGCAGTACTTC. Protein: CASSPRTGTYGEQYF.

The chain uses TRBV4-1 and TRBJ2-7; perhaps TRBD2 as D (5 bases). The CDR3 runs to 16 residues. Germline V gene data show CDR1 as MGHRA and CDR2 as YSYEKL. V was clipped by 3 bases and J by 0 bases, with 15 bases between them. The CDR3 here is CASSHEGWRSSYEQYF. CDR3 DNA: TGCGCCAGCAGCCACGAAGGGTGGAGGAGCTCCTACGAGCAGTACTTC.

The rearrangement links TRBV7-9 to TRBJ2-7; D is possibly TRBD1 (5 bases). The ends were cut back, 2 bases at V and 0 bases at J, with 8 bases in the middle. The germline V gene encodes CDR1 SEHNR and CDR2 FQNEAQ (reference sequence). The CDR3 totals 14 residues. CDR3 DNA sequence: TGTGCCAGCAGCTTAACAGGCCTCTCCTACGAGCAGTACTTC. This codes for CASSLTGLSYEQYF. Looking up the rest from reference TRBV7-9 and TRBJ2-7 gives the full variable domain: DTGVSQNPRHKITKRGQNVTFRCDPISEHNRLYWYRQTLGQGPEFLTYFQNEAQLEKSRLLSDRFSAERPKGSFSTLEIQRTEQGDSAMYLCASSLTGLSYEQYFGPGTRLTVT.

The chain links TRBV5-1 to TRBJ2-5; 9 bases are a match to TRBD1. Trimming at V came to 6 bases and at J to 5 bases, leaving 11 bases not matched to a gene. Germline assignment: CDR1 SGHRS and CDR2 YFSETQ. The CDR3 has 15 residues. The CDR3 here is CASTKGQGGRETQYF. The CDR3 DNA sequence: TGCGCCAGCACCAAGGGACAGGGAGGTAGGGAGACCCAGTACTTC.

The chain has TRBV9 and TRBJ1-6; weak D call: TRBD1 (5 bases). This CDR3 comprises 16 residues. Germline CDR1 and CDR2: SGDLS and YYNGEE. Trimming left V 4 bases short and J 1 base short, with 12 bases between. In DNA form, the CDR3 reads TGTGCCAGCAGCCCAGGACGGGGGTCCTATAATTCACCCCTCCACTTT. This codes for CASSPGRGSYNSPLHF.

In DNA form, the CDR3 reads TGTGCCAGCTCACAGCTGGTCGGCGAGCAGTACTTC. It translates to CASSQLVGEQYF. The V gene is TRBV18, the J gene TRBJ2-7; D gene unclear. Germline lookup yields CDR1 KGHSH and CDR2 LQKENI. This CDR3 region has 12 residues. V lost 4 bases to trimming and J lost 6 bases, with 10 bases between them.

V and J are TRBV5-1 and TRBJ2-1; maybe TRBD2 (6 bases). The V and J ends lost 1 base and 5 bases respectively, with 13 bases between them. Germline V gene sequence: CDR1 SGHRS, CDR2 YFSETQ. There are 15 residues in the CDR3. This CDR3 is CASSLSGGANNEQFF. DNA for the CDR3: TGCGCCAGCAGCTTGTCGGGCGGGGCCAACAATGAGCAGTTCTTC.

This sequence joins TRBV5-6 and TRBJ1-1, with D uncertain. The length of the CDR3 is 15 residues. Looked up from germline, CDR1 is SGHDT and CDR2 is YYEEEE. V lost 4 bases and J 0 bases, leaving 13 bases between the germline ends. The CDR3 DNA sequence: TGTGCCAGCAGCCCCCTGCCCGGGGTGAACACTGAAGCTTTCTTT. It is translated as CASSPLPGVNTEAFF.

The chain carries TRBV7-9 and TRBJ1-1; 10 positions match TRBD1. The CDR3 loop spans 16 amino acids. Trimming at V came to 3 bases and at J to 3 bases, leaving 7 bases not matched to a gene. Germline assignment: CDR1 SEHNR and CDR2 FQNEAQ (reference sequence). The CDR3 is CASSFRGQGNDTEAFF. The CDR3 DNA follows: TGTGCCAGCAGCTTCAGGGGACAGGGGAACGACACTGAAGCTTTCTTT.

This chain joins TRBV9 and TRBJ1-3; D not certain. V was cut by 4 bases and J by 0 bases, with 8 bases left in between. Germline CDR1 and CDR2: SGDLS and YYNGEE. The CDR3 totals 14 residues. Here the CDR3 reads CASSSRSSGNTIYF. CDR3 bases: TGTGCCAGCAGCTCCCGTAGCTCTGGAAACACCATATATTTT.

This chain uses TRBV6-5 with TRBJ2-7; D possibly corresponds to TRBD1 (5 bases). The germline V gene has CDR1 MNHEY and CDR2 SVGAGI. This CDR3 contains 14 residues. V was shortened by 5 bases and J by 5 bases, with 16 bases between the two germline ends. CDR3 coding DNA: TGTGCCAGCAGTAGGGGTCAGGCGTGGCACGAGCAGTACTTC. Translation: CASSRGQAWHEQYF.

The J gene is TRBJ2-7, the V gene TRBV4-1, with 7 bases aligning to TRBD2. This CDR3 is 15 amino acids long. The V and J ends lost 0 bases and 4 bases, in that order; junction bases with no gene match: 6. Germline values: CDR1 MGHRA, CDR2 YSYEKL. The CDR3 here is CASSQEGRGSYEQYF. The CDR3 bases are TGCGCCAGCAGCCAAGAAGGGCGGGGGTCTTACGAGCAGTACTTC.

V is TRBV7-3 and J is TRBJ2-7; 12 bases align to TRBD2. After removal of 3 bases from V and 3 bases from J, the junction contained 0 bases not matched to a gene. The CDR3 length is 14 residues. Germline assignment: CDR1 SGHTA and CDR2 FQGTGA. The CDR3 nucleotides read TGTGCCAGCAGCTTGACTAGCGGGGGCTACGAGCAGTACTTC. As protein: CASSLTSGGYEQYF.

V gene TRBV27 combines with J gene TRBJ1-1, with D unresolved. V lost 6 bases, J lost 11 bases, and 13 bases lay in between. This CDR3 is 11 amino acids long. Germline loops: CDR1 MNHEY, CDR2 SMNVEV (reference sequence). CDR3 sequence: CASRLAFFAFF. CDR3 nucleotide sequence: TGTGCCAGCAGACTAGCCTTTTTCGCTTTCTTT.

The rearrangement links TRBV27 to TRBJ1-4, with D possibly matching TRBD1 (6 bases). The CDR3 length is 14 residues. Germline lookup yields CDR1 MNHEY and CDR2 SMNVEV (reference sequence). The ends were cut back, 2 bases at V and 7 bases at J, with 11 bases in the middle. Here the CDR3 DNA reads TGTGCCAGCAGTTTACGGATAGGGGGTGAAAAACTGTTTTTT. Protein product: CASSLRIGGEKLFF.

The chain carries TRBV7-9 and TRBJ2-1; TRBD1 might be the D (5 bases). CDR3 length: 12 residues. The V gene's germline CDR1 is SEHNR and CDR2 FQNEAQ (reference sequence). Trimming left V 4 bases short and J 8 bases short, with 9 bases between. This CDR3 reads CASSWGAHEQFF. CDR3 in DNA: TGTGCCAGCAGCTGGGGCGCCCATGAGCAGTTCTTC.

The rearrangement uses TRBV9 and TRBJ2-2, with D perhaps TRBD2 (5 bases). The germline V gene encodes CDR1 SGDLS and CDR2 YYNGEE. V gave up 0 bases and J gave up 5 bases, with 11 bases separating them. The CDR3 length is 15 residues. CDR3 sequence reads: CASSVESSMTGELFF. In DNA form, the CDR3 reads TGTGCCAGCAGCGTAGAGTCTAGCATGACCGGGGAGCTGTTTTTT.

The CDR3 DNA is TGCGCCAGCAGCCAACATGGTTCCGGCACTGAAGCTTTCTTT. It encodes CASSQHGSGTEAFF. The chain combines TRBV4-1 with TRBJ1-1, with no clear D. Germline lookup yields CDR1 MGHRA and CDR2 YSYEKL. The CDR3 covers 14 residues. Deletions cut 2 bases from V and 4 bases from J, with 11 bases between.

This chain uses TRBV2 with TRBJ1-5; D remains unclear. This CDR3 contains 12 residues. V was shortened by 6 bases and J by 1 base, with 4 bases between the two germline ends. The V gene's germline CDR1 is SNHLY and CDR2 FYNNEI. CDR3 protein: CASRASNQPQHF. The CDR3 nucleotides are TGTGCCAGCAGGGCAAGCAATCAGCCCCAGCATTTT. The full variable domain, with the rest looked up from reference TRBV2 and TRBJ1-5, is EPEVTQTPSHQVTQMGQEVILRCVPISNHLYFYWYRQILGQKVEFLVSFYNNEISEKSEIFDDQFSVERPDGSNFTLKIRSTKLEDSAMYFCASRASNQPQHFGDGTRLSIL.

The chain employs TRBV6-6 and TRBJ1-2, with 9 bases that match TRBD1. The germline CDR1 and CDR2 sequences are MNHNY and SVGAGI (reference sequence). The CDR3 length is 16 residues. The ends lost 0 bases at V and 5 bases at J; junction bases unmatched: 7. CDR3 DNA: TGTGCCAGCAGTTACTCGGCAGGACAGGGGCCTTATGGCTACACCTTC. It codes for CASSYSAGQGPYGYTF.

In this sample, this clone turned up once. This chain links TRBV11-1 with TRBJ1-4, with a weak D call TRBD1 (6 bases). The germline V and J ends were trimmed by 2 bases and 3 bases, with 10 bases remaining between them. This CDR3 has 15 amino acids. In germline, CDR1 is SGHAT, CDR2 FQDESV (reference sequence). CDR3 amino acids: CASSLRGQPNEKLFF. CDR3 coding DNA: TGTGCCAGCAGCTTAAGAGGACAGCCTAATGAAAAACTGTTTTTT.

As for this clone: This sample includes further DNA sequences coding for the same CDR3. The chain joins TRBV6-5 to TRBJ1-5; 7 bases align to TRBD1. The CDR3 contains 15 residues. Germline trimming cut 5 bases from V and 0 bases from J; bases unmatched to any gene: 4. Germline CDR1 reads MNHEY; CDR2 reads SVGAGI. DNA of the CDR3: TGTGCCAGCAGTGGACAGGATAATAGCAATCAGCCCCAGCATTTT. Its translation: CASSGQDNSNQPQHF.